This T cell receptor (beta chain) is from a study of CD8+CD57+ T cells in acquired aplastic anemia. The V and J ends lost 8 bases and 6 bases, in that order; junction bases with no gene match: 13. This CDR3 spans 14 amino acids. Germline V lookup: CDR1 MGHDK, CDR2 SYGVNS. Patients picked for sequencing had shown CD8+CD57+ cell expansion detected by flow cytometry. Investigators profiled TCR beta VDJ and CDR3 from genomic DNA template. Each CDR3 protein gets one entry after TCRdb re-called the reads with MiXCR. The sample yields approximately 190,000 distinct CDR3 sequences, just under 50% seen once. The sequenced material came from sorted CD4+, CD8+, or CD8+CD57+ T cells (not recorded which) from PBMCs. The TCR sequence derives from a human donor with aplastic anemia. The V and J genes are TRBV25-1 and TRBJ2-7, with TRBD1 matching over 7 bases. In DNA form, the CDR3 reads TGTGCCAGCCTCGAGGAGACAGGGAATAGCGAGCAGTACTTC. Translated, it gives CASLEETGNSEQYF.